The present entry profiles one TCR beta chain with its context. The method was immunoSEQ multiplex PCR; TCRdb's version includes in-frame clones alone and lacks a portion of them. The data contain 98,000 or so clones, 75% to 95% of them singletons. CDR1 MNHNS and CDR2 SASEGT come from the germline V gene. V dropped 4 bases and J dropped 0; count of bases not matched to a gene: 2. The CDR3 loop spans 15 amino acids. These data are taken from a study of OX40 agonist ivuxolimab in advanced cancers. This receptor was identified in an adult with an advanced solid tumor such as melanoma, head and neck, liver or kidney cancer. The chain links TRBV6-1 to TRBJ2-2; 7 nucleotides match TRBD1. This sample comprised CD4+ or CD8+ T cells sorted from blood, obtained in a trial of the OX40 agonist ivuxolimab. Here the CDR3 reads CASSAGTANTGELFF. The CDR3 nucleotides are TGTGCCAGCAGTGCAGGGACAGCGAACACCGGGGAGCTGTTTTTT.